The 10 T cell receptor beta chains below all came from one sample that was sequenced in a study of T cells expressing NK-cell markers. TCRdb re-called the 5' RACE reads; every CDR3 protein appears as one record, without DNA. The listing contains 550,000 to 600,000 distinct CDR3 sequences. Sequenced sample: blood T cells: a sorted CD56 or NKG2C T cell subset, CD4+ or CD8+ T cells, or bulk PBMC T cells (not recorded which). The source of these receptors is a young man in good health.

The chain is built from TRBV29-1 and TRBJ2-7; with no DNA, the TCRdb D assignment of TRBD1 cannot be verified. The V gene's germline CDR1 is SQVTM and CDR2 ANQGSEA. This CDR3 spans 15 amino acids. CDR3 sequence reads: CSVSTPGQDSYEQYF.

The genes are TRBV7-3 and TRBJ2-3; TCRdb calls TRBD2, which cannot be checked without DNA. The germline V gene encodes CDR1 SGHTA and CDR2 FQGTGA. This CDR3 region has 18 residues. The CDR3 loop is CASSSLAGGPNSLDTQYF.

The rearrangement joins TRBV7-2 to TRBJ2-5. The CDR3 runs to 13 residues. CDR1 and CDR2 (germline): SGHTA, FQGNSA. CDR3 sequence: CASSSSYQETQYF.

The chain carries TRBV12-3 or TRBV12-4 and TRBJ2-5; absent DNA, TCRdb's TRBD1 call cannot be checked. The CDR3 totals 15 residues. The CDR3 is CASSKKYRERETQYF.

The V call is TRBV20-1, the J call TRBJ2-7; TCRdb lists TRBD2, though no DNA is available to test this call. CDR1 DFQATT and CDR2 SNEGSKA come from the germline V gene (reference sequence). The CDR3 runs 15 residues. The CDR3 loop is CSASRLTSGSVEQYF.

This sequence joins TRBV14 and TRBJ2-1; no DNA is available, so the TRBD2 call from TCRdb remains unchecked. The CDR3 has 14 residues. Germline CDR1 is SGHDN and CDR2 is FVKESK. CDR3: CASSRIAGDNEQFF.

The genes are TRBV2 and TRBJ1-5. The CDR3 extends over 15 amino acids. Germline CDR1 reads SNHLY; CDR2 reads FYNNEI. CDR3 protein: CASRGGDGSNQPQHF.

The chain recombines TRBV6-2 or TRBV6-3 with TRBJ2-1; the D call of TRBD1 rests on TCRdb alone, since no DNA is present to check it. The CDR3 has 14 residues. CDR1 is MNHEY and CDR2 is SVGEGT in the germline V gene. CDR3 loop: CATGGSLLDNEQFF.

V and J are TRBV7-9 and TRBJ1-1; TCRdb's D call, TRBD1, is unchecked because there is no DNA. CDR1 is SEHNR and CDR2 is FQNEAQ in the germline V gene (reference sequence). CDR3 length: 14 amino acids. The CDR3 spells CASSPPGREPEAFF.

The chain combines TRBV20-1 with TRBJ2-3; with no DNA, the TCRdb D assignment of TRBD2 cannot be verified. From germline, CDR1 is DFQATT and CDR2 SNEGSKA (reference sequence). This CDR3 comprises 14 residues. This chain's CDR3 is CSARGLVKTDTQYF.